Sequencing of this TCR beta chain was carried out in a study of blood T cell repertoires in COVID-19. Overall study: Samples of COVID-19 (acute and convalescent) were obtained from the United States, Italy and Spain.

Under the authors' procedure: Amplifying reference gene primers gave estimates of nucleated cell counts. Profiled with immunoSEQ multiplex PCR; TCRdb holds only in-frame clones, not every one. V and J calls and clone size are those listed in that table; D and trimming were worked out from the DNA. The table has some 170,000 clones, roughly 88% seen once. The Seattle patients joined while their infection was active and were tracked longitudinally afterward. As regards this clone: This CDR3 is also generated by other DNA sequences in the sample.

Sample: peripheral blood. This clonotype was obtained from a woman aged 40-49 years with COVID-19, enrolled during active disease.

CDR3 sequence reads: CASSRRGNTEAFF. Written as DNA, the CDR3 is TGCGCCAGCAGCCGCAGAGGGAACACTGAAGCTTTCTTT. The chain recombines TRBV5-1 with TRBJ1-1; no reliable D call. V was clipped by 4 bases and J by 1 base, with 8 bases between them. The CDR3 extends over 13 amino acids. Germline CDR1 SGHRS, CDR2 YFSETQ.